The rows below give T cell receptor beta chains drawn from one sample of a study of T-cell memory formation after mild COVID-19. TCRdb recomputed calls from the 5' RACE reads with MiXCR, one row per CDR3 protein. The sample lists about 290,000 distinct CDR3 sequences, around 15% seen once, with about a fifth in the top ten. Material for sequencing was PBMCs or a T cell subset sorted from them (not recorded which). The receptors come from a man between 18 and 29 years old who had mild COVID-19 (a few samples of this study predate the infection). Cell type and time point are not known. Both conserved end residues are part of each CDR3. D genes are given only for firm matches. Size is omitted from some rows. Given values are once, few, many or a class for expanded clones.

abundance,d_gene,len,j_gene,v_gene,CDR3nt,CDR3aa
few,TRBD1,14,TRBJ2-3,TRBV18,TGTGCCAGCTCAGGGACAGCATCTCCAAGTGTTCGGTATTTT,CASSGTASPSVRYF
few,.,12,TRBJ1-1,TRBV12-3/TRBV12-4,TGTGCCAGCAGTTTGGGACCTTCGCTAGCTTTCTTT,CASSLGPSLAFF
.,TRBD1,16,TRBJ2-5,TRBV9,TGTGCCAGCAGCGTCGCCGGGACAGGGAATGGGGAGACCCAGTACTTC,CASSVAGTGNGETQYF
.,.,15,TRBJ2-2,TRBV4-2,TGTGCCAGCAGCCAAACGACCGTGTTCACCGGGGAGCTGTTTTTT,CASSQTTVFTGELFF
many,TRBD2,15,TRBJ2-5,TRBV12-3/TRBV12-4,TGTGCCAGCAGTTTAGTCCTAGCGGGGGTTGAGACCCAGTACTTC,CASSLVLAGVETQYF
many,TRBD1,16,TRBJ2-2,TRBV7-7,TGTGCTAGCAGCCGCCGACAGGGGGTACCCACCGGGGAGCTGTTTTTT,CASSRRQGVPTGELFF
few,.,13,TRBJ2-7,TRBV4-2,TGTGCCAGCAGCCATGTGGGGGAGTCCGAGCAGTACTTC,CASSHVGESEQYF
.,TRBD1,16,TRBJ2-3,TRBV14,TGTGCCAGCAGCCACTGGGACAGGGCAGGGGCAGATACGCAGTATTTT,CASSHWDRAGADTQYF
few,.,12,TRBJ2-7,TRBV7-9,TGTGCCAGCAGTTGGGACGGATACGAGCAGTACTTC,CASSWDGYEQYF
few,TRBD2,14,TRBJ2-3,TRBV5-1,TGCGCCAGCAGCCCCGGACTAGTCGGAGATACGCAGTATTTT,CASSPGLVGDTQYF
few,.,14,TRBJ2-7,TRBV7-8,TGTGCCAGCAGCTTAGCGCGGCAGGTTGGAAAGCAGTACTTC,CASSLARQVGKQYF
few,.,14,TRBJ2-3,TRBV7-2,TGTGCCAGCAGCTTAGTTCCCGGGCCGTATACGCAGTATTTT,CASSLVPGPYTQYF
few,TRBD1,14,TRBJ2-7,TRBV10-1,TGCGCCAGCAGTGTAGGACAGGGATTAGTCGAGCAGTACTTC,CASSVGQGLVEQYF
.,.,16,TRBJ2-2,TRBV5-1,TGCGCCAGCAGCTTTAGTTCGGGAGTCGACACCGGGGAGCTGTTTTTT,CASSFSSGVDTGELFF
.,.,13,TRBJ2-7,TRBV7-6,TGTGCCAGCAGCTTCGGGGACCTCTACGAGCAGTACTTC,CASSFGDLYEQYF
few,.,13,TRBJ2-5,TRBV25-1,TGTGCCAGCAGTGAATCCGGGGTAGAGACCCAGTACTTC,CASSESGVETQYF
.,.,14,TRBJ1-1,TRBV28,TGTGCCAGCAGTTTATATTTCGTGAACACTGAAGCTTTCTTT,CASSLYFVNTEAFF
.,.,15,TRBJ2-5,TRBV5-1,TGCGCCAGCAGCTTGATGTTGACAGAGCAAGAGACCCAGTACTTC,CASSLMLTEQETQYF
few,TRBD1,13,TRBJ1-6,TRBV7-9,TGTGCCAGCAGCGTGACAGGGAATTCACCCCTCCACTTT,CASSVTGNSPLHF
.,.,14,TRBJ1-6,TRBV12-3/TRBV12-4,TGTGCCAGCAGTTTAGAGCTGTTTAATTCACCCCTCCACTTT,CASSLELFNSPLHF
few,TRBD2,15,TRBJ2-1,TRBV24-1,TGTGCCACCAGTTCTGGACTAGCGGGGTACAATGAGCAGTTCTTC,CATSSGLAGYNEQFF
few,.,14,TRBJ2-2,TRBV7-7,TGTGCTAGCAGCTCAGCCCATGGCACCGGGGAGCTGTTTTTT,CASSSAHGTGELFF
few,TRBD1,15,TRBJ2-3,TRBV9,TGTGCCAGCAACGGACAGGGGGTTATCACAGATACGCAGTATTTT,CASNGQGVITDTQYF
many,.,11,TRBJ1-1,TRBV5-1,TGCGCCAGCAGCGGGGGGATCGAAGCTTTCTTT,CASSGGIEAFF
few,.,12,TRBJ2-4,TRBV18,TGTGCCAGCTCCTCTCTGCGGGACATTCAGTACTTC,CASSSLRDIQYF
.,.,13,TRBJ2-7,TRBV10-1,TGCGCCAGCAGTGAGTCGACCACCTACGAGCAGTACTTC,CASSESTTYEQYF
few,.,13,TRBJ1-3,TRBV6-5,TGTGCCTCCGGACGCGGGGCAGGAAACACCATATATTTT,CASGRGAGNTIYF
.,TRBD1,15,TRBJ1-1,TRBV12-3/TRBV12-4,TGTGCCAGCAGTTTTAGGGACAGGGGGAACACTGAAGCTTTCTTT,CASSFRDRGNTEAFF
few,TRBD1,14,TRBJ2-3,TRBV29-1,TGCAGCGTGGGGACAGTGGTCCTCACAGATACGCAGTATTTT,CSVGTVVLTDTQYF
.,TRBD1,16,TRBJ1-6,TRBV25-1,TGTGCCAGCAGTGAGCCCGGACAGGGCAAAGGTTCACCCCTCCACTTT,CASSEPGQGKGSPLHF
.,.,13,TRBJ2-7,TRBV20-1,TGCAGTGCTCTTCGGAAACCCCTCTACGAGCAGTACTTC,CSALRKPLYEQYF
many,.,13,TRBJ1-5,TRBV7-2,TGTGCCAGCAGCTCAGGGTATAGTCAGCCCCAGCATTTT,CASSSGYSQPQHF
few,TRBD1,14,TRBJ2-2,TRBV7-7,TGTGCTAGCAGCTTCCAGGGGGCTGACGGGGAGCTGTTTTTT,CASSFQGADGELFF
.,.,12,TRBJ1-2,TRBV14,TGTGCCAGCAGCCAAGATCTTCGGGGCTACACCTTC,CASSQDLRGYTF
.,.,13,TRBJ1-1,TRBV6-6,TGTGCCAGCTGGGGACCCTGGAACACTGAAGCTTTCTTT,CASWGPWNTEAFF
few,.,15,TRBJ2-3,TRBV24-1,TGTGCCACGCTCGACCCCGGCGAGGGATCAGATACGCAGTATTTT,CATLDPGEGSDTQYF
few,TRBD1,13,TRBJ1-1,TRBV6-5,TGTGCCAGCAGTTACGGAGGACAGGGGAAATTTTTCTTT,CASSYGGQGKFFF
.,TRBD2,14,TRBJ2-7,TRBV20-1,TGCAGTGCCCCGATCCGCGGGGGGACCTACGAGCAGTACTTC,CSAPIRGGTYEQYF
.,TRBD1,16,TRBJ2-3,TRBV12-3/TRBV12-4,TGTGCCAGCAGATCCGGGACAGCACTAAACACAGATACGCAGTATTTT,CASRSGTALNTDTQYF
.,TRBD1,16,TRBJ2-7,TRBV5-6,TGTGCCAGCAGCCCGGCCCCCGGGACAGCTAGATACGAGCAGTACTTC,CASSPAPGTARYEQYF
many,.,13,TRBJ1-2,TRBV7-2,TGTGCCAGCAGCCTCAGGGGTAACTATGGCTACACCTTC,CASSLRGNYGYTF
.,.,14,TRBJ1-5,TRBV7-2,TGTGCCAGCAGCGTCAGGGGAGGGAATCAGCCCCAGCATTTT,CASSVRGGNQPQHF
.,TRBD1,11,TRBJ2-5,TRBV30,TGTGCCTGGGGGACAGGGGGGACCCAGTACTTC,CAWGTGGTQYF